This T cell receptor (beta chain) comes out of a study of T cell responses to AZD1222 COVID-19 vaccine. Generated by immunoSEQ multiplex PCR, the TCRdb table keeps only in-frame clones and is missing some. The sample holds roughly 180,000 clones, 85% to 95% seen once. This CDR3 has 15 amino acids. Germline CDR1 SNHLY, CDR2 FYNNEI. V was cut by 4 bases and J by 4 bases, with 13 bases left in between. Regarding this clone: The antigen is undetermined.

Study conclusions and caveats: Among spike-specific TCRs, nearly half reportedly target unmutated variant regions.

The chain combines TRBV2 with TRBJ2-2; TRBD1 or TRBD2 may be the D gene (5 bases each). The sample consisted of peripheral blood, taken on day 0 of AZD1222 vaccination. The TCR originated in an adult in good health. CDR3 loop: CASSADLGVTGELFF. The CDR3 region has the DNA TGTGCCAGCAGTGCGGACCTGGGGGTCACCGGGGAGCTGTTTTTT. Drawing the rest from reference TRBV2 and TRBJ2-2, the complete variable domain is EPEVTQTPSHQVTQMGQEVILRCVPISNHLYFYWYRQILGQKVEFLVSFYNNEISEKSEIFDDQFSVERPDGSNFTLKIRSTKLEDSAMYFCASSADLGVTGELFFGEGSRLTVL.